These 23 T cell receptor beta chains were all obtained from the same sample, sequenced in a study of T cells in Graves' hyperthyroidism and ophthalmopathy. It was RNA transcripts that yielded the amplified TCR beta CDR3 regions. First-round RT-PCR of the TCR CDR3 relied on the HTBI primer set. TCRdb analysed the multiplex PCR reads with MiXCR anew, one entry per CDR3 protein. Here the sample spans about 380,000 distinct CDR3 sequences, about 18% being singletons. Input material: blood. The receptors come from a man between 18 and 29 years old with Graves' ophthalmopathy.

This clonotype appeared many times. The chain links TRBV11-1 to TRBJ1-1; D remains unclear. The CDR3 spans 14 residues. Germline V gene data show CDR1 as SGHAT and CDR2 as FQDESV (reference sequence). V dropped 3 bases and J dropped 1 base, with 9 bases sitting between them. DNA of the CDR3: TGTGCCAGCAGCTTCAGGACGGAGAACACTGAAGCTTTCTTT. It yields the protein CASSFRTENTEAFF.

This clonotype was recorded a few times. V is TRBV9 and J is TRBJ1-5, with a weak D call TRBD1 (5 bases). With 3 bases removed from V and 0 bases from J, the gap between germline ends came to 10 bases. Germline V gene lookup returns CDR1 SGDLS and CDR2 YYNGEE. The CDR3 is 15 residues long. The DNA for the CDR3 is TGTGCCAGCAGCGCAACAGGAGATAGCAATCAGCCCCAGCATTTT. Amino acids: CASSATGDSNQPQHF.

The table lists this clonotype with many counts. The rearrangement uses TRBV12-3 or TRBV12-4 and TRBJ1-4; possible D gene TRBD1, 5 bases. The length of the CDR3 is 17 residues. V dropped 1 base and J dropped 0 bases, with 12 bases sitting between them. Written as DNA, the CDR3 is TGTGCCAGCAGTTTAGAGCTGGGGGGTGCAACTAATGAAAAACTGTTTTTT. It yields the protein CASSLELGGATNEKLFF.

This clonotype was recorded at least ten times. The chain recombines TRBV2 with TRBJ1-1; D is undetermined. CDR3 length: 13 amino acids. Trimming took 4 bases from V and 3 from J, leaving 9 bases between them. Germline V gene data show CDR1 as SNHLY and CDR2 as FYNNEI. The CDR3 DNA sequence: TGTGCCAGCAGTGGGACGGAAGACACTGAAGCTTTCTTT. Protein sequence: CASSGTEDTEAFF.

On this clonotype: Possible read error: a much larger clone is one base away. The rearrangement joins TRBV5-1 to TRBJ2-5; D ambiguous. CDR3 length equals 12 residues. Germline CDR1 is SGHRS and CDR2 is YFSETQ. This CDR3 reads CASRGPQETHYF. The CDR3 nucleotides are TGCGCCAGTCGAGGACCTCAAGAGACCCATTACTTC.

The rearrangement joins TRBV19 to TRBJ2-7, with 8 bases lining up with TRBD1. Germline CDR1 is LNHDA and CDR2 is SQIVND (reference sequence). The CDR3 extends over 14 amino acids. V shed 4 bases and J 2 bases; nucleotides not matched to a gene: 4. In nucleotides, the CDR3 is TGTGCCAGTAGTAGCCAGGGGGCTACCTACGAGCAGTACTTC. This codes for CASSSQGATYEQYF.

Ten or more counts support this clonotype. J is TRBJ2-5 and V is TRBV6-1; 10 bases fit TRBD2. Germline-derived CDR1 and CDR2 are MNHNS and SASEGT. The CDR3 contains 15 residues. The V and J ends lost 6 bases and 3 bases, in that order; junction bases with no gene match: 7. CDR3 sequence reads: CASRIAGGVKETQYF. The CDR3 DNA is TGTGCCAGCAGGATAGCGGGGGGCGTTAAAGAGACCCAGTACTTC.

Ten or more counts support this clonotype. CDR3 amino acids: CASNRGLAGVYEQYF. Written as DNA, the CDR3 is TGTGCCAGCAACCGAGGACTAGCGGGGGTCTACGAGCAGTACTTC. V is TRBV7-9 and J is TRBJ2-7; the match to TRBD2 covers 13 bases. V gave up 7 bases and J gave up 3 bases; unmatched junction bases: 6. This CDR3 has 15 residues. CDR1 and CDR2 (germline): SEHNR, FQNEAQ (reference sequence).

This clonotype has more than one count but fewer than ten. The V and J genes are TRBV6-1 and TRBJ2-7, with D possibly being TRBD2 (6 bases). The CDR3 has 13 residues. V was trimmed by 6 bases and J by 5 bases, leaving 14 bases between them. Per the germline V gene, CDR1 is MNHNS and CDR2 is SASEGT. CDR3 sequence reads: CASSRERTDEQYF. The CDR3 nucleotides read TGTGCCAGCAGCCGGGAGAGGACGGACGAGCAGTACTTC.

This clonotype was detected many times. The chain couples TRBV3-1 to TRBJ2-5; D is ambiguous. Trimming left V 0 bases short and J 3 bases short, with 5 bases between. Germline V gene data show CDR1 as LGHDT and CDR2 as YNNKEL (reference sequence). The length of the CDR3 is 13 residues. Here the CDR3 reads CASSQDAEETQYF. CDR3 sequence (DNA): TGTGCCAGCAGCCAAGACGCGGAAGAGACCCAGTACTTC.

In its sample, this clonotype was seen many times. The J gene is TRBJ1-5, the V gene TRBV6-1; TRBD1 agrees at 7 bases. CDR1 and CDR2 (germline): MNHNS, SASEGT. This CDR3 has 12 residues. Trimming at V came to 10 bases and at J to 5 bases, leaving 5 bases not matched to a gene. CDR3 DNA sequence: TGTGCCACCGAGACAGGGCATCAGCCCCAGCATTTT. Protein: CATETGHQPQHF.

This clonotype was detected a few times. The J gene is TRBJ1-5, the V gene TRBV4-1, with TRBD1 as a possible D gene (5 bases). V was cut by 5 bases and J by 1 base, with 12 bases left in between. Germline CDR1 is MGHRA and CDR2 is YSYEKL. This CDR3 comprises 15 residues. CDR3 nucleotide sequence: TGCGCCAGCAGCGCAAACCGGGACAGCAATCAGCCCCAGCATTTT. It is translated as CASSANRDSNQPQHF.

This clonotype was seen at least ten times. The chain carries TRBV3-1 and TRBJ1-5; no clear D. This CDR3 contains 15 residues. Germline V gene data show CDR1 as LGHDT and CDR2 as YNNKEL (reference sequence). The germline V and J ends were trimmed by 5 bases and 4 bases, with 15 bases remaining between them. This CDR3 reads CASSVSGGINQPQHF. For the CDR3, the DNA is TGTGCCAGCAGCGTCTCGGGCGGAATAAATCAGCCCCAGCATTTT.

This clonotype was recorded many times. The V call is TRBV12-5, the J call TRBJ2-1; D is perhaps TRBD2 (5 bases). The CDR3 is 12 amino acids. CDR1 is LGHNT and CDR2 is FRNRAP in the germline V gene. V lost 3 bases, J lost 6 bases, and 6 bases lay in between. CDR3 residues: CASGLGSNEQFF. The CDR3 coding sequence is TGTGCTAGTGGTTTAGGGAGCAATGAGCAGTTCTTC.

Regarding this clonotype: It may be a read error: a sequence one base away is much more abundant. The V and J genes are TRBV11-2 and TRBJ2-1, with D perhaps given as TRBD1 or TRBD2 (5 bases each). The V end was cut by 2 bases, the J end by 13 bases, with 15 bases between. Germline assignment: CDR1 SGHAT and CDR2 FQNNGV. The CDR3 is 13 amino acids. CDR3 region: CASSLTHWDDQFF. DNA for the CDR3: TGTGCCAGCAGCTTAACTCATTGGGACGATCAGTTCTTC.

There are a few counts of this clonotype. This chain joins TRBV6-5 and TRBJ1-3; D might be TRBD1 (5 bases). This CDR3 region has 15 residues. Germline V gives CDR1 MNHEY, CDR2 SVGAGI. V was clipped by 0 bases and J by 8 bases, with 14 bases between them. Here the CDR3 DNA reads TGTGCCAGCAGTTACTCGGAGGGGAGCGGACACACCATATATTTT. Translated, it gives CASSYSEGSGHTIYF.

This clonotype was picked up many times. The rearrangement uses TRBV20-1 and TRBJ1-5; D gene unclear. In germline, CDR1 is DFQATT, CDR2 SNEGSKA (reference sequence). The CDR3 has 15 amino acids. V gave up 1 base and J gave up 6 bases, with 16 bases separating them. CDR3 bases: TGCAGTGCTAGAGCAGACATTGTCCTAAGTCAGCCCCAGCATTTT. This gives the protein CSARADIVLSQPQHF.

In its sample, this clonotype was seen many times. The J gene is TRBJ1-5, the V gene TRBV27; possibly TRBD1 for D (5 bases). The CDR3 is 14 amino acids. CDR1 is MNHEY, CDR2 SMNVEV, per germline (reference sequence). Deletions cut 3 bases from V and 4 bases from J, with 10 bases between. CDR3 DNA sequence: TGTGCCAGCAGTTTTGCTAGACAGAATCAGCCCCAGCATTTT. It translates to CASSFARQNQPQHF.

This chain links TRBV3-1 with TRBJ1-2; 12 bases agree with TRBD1. CDR1 LGHDT and CDR2 YNNKEL come from the germline V gene (reference sequence). This CDR3 spans 15 amino acids. V trimming: 5 bases; J trimming: 4 bases; junction bases outside the gene matches: 5. CDR3 residues: CASSDPGQGAYGYTF. The CDR3 DNA is TGTGCCAGCAGCGACCCGGGACAGGGGGCCTATGGCTACACCTTC.

At least ten counts were recorded for this clonotype. The chain employs TRBV28 and TRBJ2-1, with D possibly matching TRBD1 (5 bases). Trimming removed 6 bases at V and 2 bases at J, with 8 bases between. This CDR3 has 13 residues. Germline V gene lookup returns CDR1 MDHEN and CDR2 SYDVKM. The CDR3 reads CASRQGTYNEQFF. As DNA, the CDR3 is TGTGCCAGCAGGCAGGGAACCTACAATGAGCAGTTCTTC.

A word on this clonotype: A read error may explain this, as a much larger clone is one base away. J is TRBJ2-3 and V is TRBV20-1, with D perhaps matching TRBD1 or TRBD2 (5 bases each). Trimming left V 3 bases short and J 2 bases short, with 9 bases between. CDR3 length equals 13 residues. Looked up from germline, CDR1 is DFQATT and CDR2 is SNEGSKA (reference sequence). The CDR3 bases are TGCAGTGCTAGCTCGGGGCCCACAGATACGCAGTATTTT. It yields the protein CSASSGPTDTQYF.

This clonotype was picked up a small number of times. This chain uses TRBV7-9 with TRBJ1-2; D may be TRBD1 (6 bases). CDR3 length: 19 amino acids. The V gene lost 2 bases and the J gene lost 5 bases, with 27 bases spanning the gap. Germline CDR1 reads SEHNR; CDR2 reads FQNEAQ (reference sequence). The CDR3 sequence is CASSLKGGPGLLLDYGYTF. As DNA, the CDR3 is TGTGCCAGCAGCTTAAAGGGGGGGCCGGGGCTCCTCCTTGATTATGGCTACACCTTC.

This clonotype was recorded at least ten times. The CDR3 protein is CSASPSEALQETQYF. CDR3 DNA sequence: TGCAGTGCTAGCCCTAGCGAGGCCCTTCAAGAGACCCAGTACTTC. The rearrangement links TRBV20-1 to TRBJ2-5; TRBD2 is a possible D gene (6 bases). V shed 3 bases and J shed 2 bases, with 16 bases lying between them. Germline loops: CDR1 DFQATT, CDR2 SNEGSKA (reference sequence). The CDR3 covers 15 residues.